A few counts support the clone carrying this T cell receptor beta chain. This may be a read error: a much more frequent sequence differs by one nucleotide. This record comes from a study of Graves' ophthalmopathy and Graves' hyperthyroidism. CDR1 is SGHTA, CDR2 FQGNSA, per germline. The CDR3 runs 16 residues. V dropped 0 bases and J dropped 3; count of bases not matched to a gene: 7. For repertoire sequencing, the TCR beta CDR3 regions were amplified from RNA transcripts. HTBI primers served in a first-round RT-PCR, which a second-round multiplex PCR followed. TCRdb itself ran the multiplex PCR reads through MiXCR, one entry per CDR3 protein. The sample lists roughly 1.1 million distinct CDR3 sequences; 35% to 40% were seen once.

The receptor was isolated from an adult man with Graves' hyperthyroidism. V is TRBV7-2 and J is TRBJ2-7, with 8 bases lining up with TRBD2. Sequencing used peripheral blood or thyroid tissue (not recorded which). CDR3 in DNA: TGTGCCAGCAGCTTAGCTCAAAGCGGGGGAATCTACGAGCAGTACTTC. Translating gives CASSLAQSGGIYEQYF.